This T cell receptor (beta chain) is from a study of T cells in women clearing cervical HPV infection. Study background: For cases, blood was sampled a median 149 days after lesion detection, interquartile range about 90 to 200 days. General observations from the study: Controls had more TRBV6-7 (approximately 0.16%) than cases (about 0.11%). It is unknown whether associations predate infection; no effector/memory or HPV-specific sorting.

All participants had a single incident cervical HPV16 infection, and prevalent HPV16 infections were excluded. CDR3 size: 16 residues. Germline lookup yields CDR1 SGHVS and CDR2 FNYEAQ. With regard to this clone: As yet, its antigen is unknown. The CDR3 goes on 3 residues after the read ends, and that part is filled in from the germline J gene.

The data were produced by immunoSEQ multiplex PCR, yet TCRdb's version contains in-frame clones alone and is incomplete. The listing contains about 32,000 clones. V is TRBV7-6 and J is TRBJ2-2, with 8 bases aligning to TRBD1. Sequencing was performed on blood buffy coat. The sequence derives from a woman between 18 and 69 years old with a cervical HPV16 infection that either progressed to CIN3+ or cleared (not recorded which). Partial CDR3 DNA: TGTGCCAGCAGCTTATCCCCGGGACAGGATAATTCACCG. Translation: CASSLSPGQDNSP. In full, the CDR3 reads CASSLSPGQDNSPLFF.